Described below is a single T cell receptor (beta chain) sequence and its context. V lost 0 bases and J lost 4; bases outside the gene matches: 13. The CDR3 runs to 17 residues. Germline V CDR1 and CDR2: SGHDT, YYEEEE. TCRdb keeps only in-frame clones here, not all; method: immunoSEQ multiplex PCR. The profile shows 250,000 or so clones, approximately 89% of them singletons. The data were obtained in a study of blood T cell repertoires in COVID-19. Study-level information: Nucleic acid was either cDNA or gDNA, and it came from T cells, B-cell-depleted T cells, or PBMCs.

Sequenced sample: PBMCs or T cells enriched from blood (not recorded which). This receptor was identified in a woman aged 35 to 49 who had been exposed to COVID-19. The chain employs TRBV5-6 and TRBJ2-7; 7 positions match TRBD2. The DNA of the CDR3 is TGTGCCAGCAGCTTGGGTTTAGGCGCGGGGGTAATATACGAGCAGTACTTC. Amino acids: CASSLGLGAGVIYEQYF.